A single sample gave rise to the 14 T cell receptor beta chains below, sequenced in a study of Ad26.COV2.S vaccination and SARS-CoV-2 variants. Method: immunoSEQ multiplex PCR; TCRdb's copy keeps in-frame clones and lacks some. The data hold some 250,000 clones, with 88% observed a single time. Treatment reported: roughly 18 received Ad26.COV2.S at low or high dose, single or two shots; about 5 received placebo; per-sample allocation not given. Sampling was done on day 63 after the first vaccine or placebo injection. The sequencing used peripheral blood, collected in a trial of Ad26.COV2.S vaccine versus placebo. The receptors shown here come from a person between 18 and 65 years old who received the Ad26.COV2.S COVID-19 vaccine or a placebo.

The CDR3 coding sequence is TGTGCCAGCGGCCGTCTGGCAGCCAACGAGCAGTACTTC. It encodes CASGRLAANEQYF. This chain uses TRBV28 with TRBJ2-7, with D hard to call. CDR1 is MDHEN and CDR2 is SYDVKM in the germline V gene. The CDR3 extends over 13 amino acids. The V end was cut by 8 bases, the J end by 5 bases, with 16 bases between.

The chain couples TRBV4-3 to TRBJ2-1; D perhaps matches TRBD1 (6 bases). The CDR3 is 16 amino acids. Germline V gene lookup returns CDR1 LGHNA and CDR2 YSLEER. Trimming shortened V by 0 bases and J by 2 bases, and 11 bases separated the two germline ends. The CDR3 DNA reads TGCGCCAGCAGCCAAGATTCAGGGGTGCCCTACAATGAGCAGTTCTTC. It yields the protein CASSQDSGVPYNEQFF.

This clone appeared a single time. This sequence joins TRBV24-1 and TRBJ1-2; D gene unclear. The V gene lost 3 bases and the J gene lost 3 bases, with 7 bases spanning the gap. The CDR3 covers 13 residues. Looked up from germline, CDR1 is KGHDR and CDR2 is SFDVKD. As DNA, the CDR3 is TGTGCCACCAGTGATGACGGATACTATGGCTACACCTTC. Residues: CATSDDGYYGYTF.

The chain combines TRBV30 with TRBJ2-7; either TRBD1 or TRBD2 may supply D (5 bases each). CDR1 and CDR2 (germline): GTSNPN, SVGIG (reference sequence). V shed 0 bases and J shed 2 bases, with 11 bases lying between them. The CDR3 contains 14 residues. The chain's CDR3 is CAWSVPGTTYEQYF. CDR3 bases: TGTGCCTGGAGTGTCCCGGGGACCACCTACGAGCAGTACTTC.

The chain uses TRBV7-2 and TRBJ2-3; D is perhaps TRBD2 (5 bases). V lost 5 bases, J lost 0 bases, and 15 bases lay in between. This CDR3 comprises 16 residues. Germline lookup yields CDR1 SGHTA and CDR2 FQGNSA. CDR3 amino acids: CASSPRTVPSTDTQYF. The CDR3 DNA follows: TGTGCCAGCAGCCCCCGGACTGTCCCTAGCACAGATACGCAGTATTTT.

This chain connects TRBV5-1 to TRBJ2-7, with unresolved D. The CDR3 loop spans 15 amino acids. V lost 4 bases to trimming and J lost 2 bases, with 16 bases between them. CDR1 and CDR2 from the germline V gene are SGHRS and YFSETQ. The CDR3 DNA reads as TGCGCCAGCAGCCCTCGGACGGGCGTTACCTACGAGCAGTACTTC. Translating gives CASSPRTGVTYEQYF.

The J gene is TRBJ1-3, the V gene TRBV30; D is undetermined. The CDR3 is 13 amino acids. CDR1 is GTSNPN, CDR2 SVGIG, per germline (reference sequence). The V gene lost 2 bases and the J gene lost 7 bases, with 12 bases spanning the gap. The CDR3 protein is CAWSNIYGNTIYF. The CDR3, as DNA: TGTGCCTGGAGTAATATCTACGGGAACACCATATATTTT.

The rearrangement joins TRBV7-3 to TRBJ2-4, with D possibly TRBD1 on 6 matching bases. The CDR3 has 15 residues. Germline V gene sequence: CDR1 SGHTA, CDR2 FQGTGA. With 5 bases removed from V and 4 bases from J, the gap between germline ends came to 15 bases. The CDR3 protein is CASSPPNRDKNIQYF. The CDR3 nucleotides read TGTGCCAGCAGCCCCCCCAACAGGGATAAAAACATTCAGTACTTC.

The chain carries TRBV6-6 and TRBJ1-6; D is unclear. The CDR3 extends over 14 amino acids. V was shortened by 5 bases and J by 6 bases, with 11 bases between the two germline ends. Germline V gives CDR1 MNHNY, CDR2 SVGAGI (reference sequence). DNA of the CDR3: TGTGCCAGCAGTCCCGATGGGCGTAATTCACCCCTCCACTTT. Encoded protein: CASSPDGRNSPLHF.

The chain links TRBV7-2 to TRBJ2-5; 13 bases fit TRBD2. This CDR3 region has 14 residues. Germline CDR1 SGHTA, CDR2 FQGNSA. Trimming took 10 bases from V and 1 from J; bases not matched to a gene: 3. The CDR3: CATGTSGVQETQYF. The CDR3 DNA is TGTGCCACCGGGACTAGCGGGGTCCAAGAGACCCAGTACTTC. Drawing the rest from reference TRBV7-2 and TRBJ2-5, the complete variable domain is GAGVSQSPSNKVTEKGKDVELRCDPISGHTALYWYRQSLGQGLEFLIYFQGNSAPDKSGLPSDRFSAERTGGSVSTLTIQRTQQEDSAVYLCATGTSGVQETQYFGPGTRLLVL.

The chain links TRBV27 to TRBJ2-3; D is unclear. CDR3 size: 17 residues. Per germline, CDR1 MNHEY and CDR2 SMNVEV (reference sequence). Between the trimmed V and J ends, which lost 2 bases and 1 base, there was a span of 16 bases. The CDR3 is CASSLGRLPFGTDTQYF. As DNA, the CDR3 is TGTGCCAGCAGTTTAGGTCGGCTCCCCTTCGGCACAGATACGCAGTATTTT.

The CDR3, as DNA: TGTGCCAGCAATATAGGTCAGCCCCAGCATTTT. It translates to CASNIGQPQHF. The chain carries TRBV6-5 and TRBJ1-5; D is unresolved. Germline V lookup: CDR1 MNHEY, CDR2 SVGAGI. The CDR3 loop spans 11 amino acids. V was trimmed by 7 bases and J by 6 bases, leaving 7 bases between them.

This chain joins TRBV5-8 and TRBJ2-1, with D tentatively TRBD1 or TRBD2 (5 bases each). The CDR3 has 14 residues. V lost 4 bases to trimming and J lost 3 bases, with 11 bases between them. Germline CDR1 is SGHTS and CDR2 is YDEGEE. This CDR3 is CASSRDGLYNEQFF. In nucleotides, the CDR3 is TGTGCCAGCAGCCGGGACGGACTCTACAATGAGCAGTTCTTC.

At least ten counts were recorded for this clone. This chain links TRBV5-1 with TRBJ2-7; D may be TRBD1 (6 bases). Germline V gene data show CDR1 as SGHRS and CDR2 as YFSETQ. Trimming pared 4 bases from V and 0 bases from J, leaving 11 bases between. The CDR3 is made up of 14 amino acids. The CDR3 bases are TGCGCCAGCAGCCCTGACAGGATCTCCTACGAGCAGTACTTC. The encoded protein is CASSPDRISYEQYF.